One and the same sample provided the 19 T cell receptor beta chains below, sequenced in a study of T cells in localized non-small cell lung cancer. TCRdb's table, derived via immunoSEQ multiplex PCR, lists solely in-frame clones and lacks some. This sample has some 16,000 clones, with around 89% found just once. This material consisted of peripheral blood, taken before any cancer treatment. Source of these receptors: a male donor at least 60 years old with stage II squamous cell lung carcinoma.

CDR3 coding DNA: TGTGCCAGCAGCTTCGGTAAACCTAATGAAAAACTGTTTTTT. The encoded protein is CASSFGKPNEKLFF. V gene TRBV7-8 combines with J gene TRBJ1-4; D gene uncertain. Germline CDR1 SGHVS, CDR2 FQNEAQ. The CDR3 length is 14 residues. The V end was cut by 3 bases, the J end by 3 bases, with 8 bases between.

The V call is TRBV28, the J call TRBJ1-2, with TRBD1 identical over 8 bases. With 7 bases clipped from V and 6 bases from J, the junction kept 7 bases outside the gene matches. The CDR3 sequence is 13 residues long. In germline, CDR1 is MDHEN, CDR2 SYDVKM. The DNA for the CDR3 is TGTGCCAGCAATCAGGGACAGGTAGATGGCTACACCTTC. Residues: CASNQGQVDGYTF.

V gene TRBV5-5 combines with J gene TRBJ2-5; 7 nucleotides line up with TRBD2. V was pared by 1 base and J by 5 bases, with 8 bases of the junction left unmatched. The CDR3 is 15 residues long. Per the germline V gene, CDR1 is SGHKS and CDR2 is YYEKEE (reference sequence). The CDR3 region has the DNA TGTGCCAGCAGCTTGCTTTCGGGAGGTGGTGAGACCCAGTACTTC. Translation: CASSLLSGGGETQYF.

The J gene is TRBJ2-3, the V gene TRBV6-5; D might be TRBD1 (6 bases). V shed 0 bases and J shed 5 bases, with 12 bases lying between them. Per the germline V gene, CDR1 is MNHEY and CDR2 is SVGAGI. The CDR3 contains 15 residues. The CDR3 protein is CASSYSSRGRDTQYF. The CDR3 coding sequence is TGTGCCAGCAGTTACTCATCAAGGGGGAGAGATACGCAGTATTTT.

The CDR3 nucleotides are TGCGCCAGTAGGGGGCATGCAGATACGCAGTATTTT. This codes for CASRGHADTQYF. The V and J genes are TRBV5-1 and TRBJ2-3; 7 bases are shared with TRBD1. After removal of 8 bases from V and 4 bases from J, the junction contained 4 bases not matched to a gene. The CDR3 is 12 amino acids. The V gene's germline CDR1 is SGHRS and CDR2 YFSETQ.

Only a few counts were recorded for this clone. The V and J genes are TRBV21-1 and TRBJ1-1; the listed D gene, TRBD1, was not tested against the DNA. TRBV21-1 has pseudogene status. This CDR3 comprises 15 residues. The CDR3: CASSKGTAENTEAFF. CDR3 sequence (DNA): TGTGCCAGCAGCAAAGGGACAGCCGAGAACACTGAAGCTTTCTTT.

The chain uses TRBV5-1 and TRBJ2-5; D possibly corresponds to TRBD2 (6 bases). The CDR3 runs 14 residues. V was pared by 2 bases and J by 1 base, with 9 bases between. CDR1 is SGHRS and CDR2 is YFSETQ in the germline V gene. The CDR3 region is CASSLLASQETQYF. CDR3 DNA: TGCGCCAGCAGCTTACTAGCCTCCCAAGAGACCCAGTACTTC.

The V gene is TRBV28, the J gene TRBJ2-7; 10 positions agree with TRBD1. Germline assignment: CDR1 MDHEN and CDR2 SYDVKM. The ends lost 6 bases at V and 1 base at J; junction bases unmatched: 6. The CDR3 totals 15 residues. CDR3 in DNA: TGTGCCAGCAGAACCTCGGGACAGGGGTCCTACGAGCAGTACTTC. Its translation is CASRTSGQGSYEQYF. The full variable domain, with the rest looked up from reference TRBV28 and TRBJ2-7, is DVKVTQSSRYLVKRTGEKVFLECVQDMDHENMFWYRQDPGLGLRLIYFSYDVKMKEKGDIPEGYSVSREKKERFSLILESASTNQTSMYLCASRTSGQGSYEQYFGPGTRLTVT.

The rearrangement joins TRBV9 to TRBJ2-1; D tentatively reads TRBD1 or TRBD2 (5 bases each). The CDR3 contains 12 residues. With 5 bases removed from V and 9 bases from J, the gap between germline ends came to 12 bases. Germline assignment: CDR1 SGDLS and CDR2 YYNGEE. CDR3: CASRGDGPEQFF. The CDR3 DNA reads TGTGCCAGCAGGGGGGACGGCCCTGAGCAGTTCTTC.

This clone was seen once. Here the CDR3 reads CASNDGLRGYTF. The CDR3 DNA is TGTGCCAGCAACGACGGACTGAGGGGCTACACCTTC. V is TRBV28 and J is TRBJ1-2; D call uncertain. The CDR3 is 12 residues long. Trimming took off 7 bases at V and 8 bases at J, with 14 bases between the two ends. In germline, CDR1 is MDHEN, CDR2 SYDVKM.

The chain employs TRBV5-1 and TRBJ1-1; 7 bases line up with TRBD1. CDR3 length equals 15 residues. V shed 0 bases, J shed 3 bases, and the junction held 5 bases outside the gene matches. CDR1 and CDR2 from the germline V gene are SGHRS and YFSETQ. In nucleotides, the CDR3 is TGCGCCAGCAGCTTGGGACAGGGATGGGACACTGAAGCTTTCTTT. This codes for CASSLGQGWDTEAFF.

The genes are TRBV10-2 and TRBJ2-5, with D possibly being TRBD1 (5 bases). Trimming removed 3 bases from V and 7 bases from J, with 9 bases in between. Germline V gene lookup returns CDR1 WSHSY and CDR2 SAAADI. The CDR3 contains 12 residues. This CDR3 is CASSEGVGTQYF. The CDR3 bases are TGCGCCAGCAGTGAAGGGGTGGGGACCCAGTACTTC.

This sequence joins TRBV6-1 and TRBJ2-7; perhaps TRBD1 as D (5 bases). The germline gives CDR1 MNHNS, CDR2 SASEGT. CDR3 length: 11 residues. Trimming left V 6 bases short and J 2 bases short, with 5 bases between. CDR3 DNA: TGTGCCAGCAGGACAGCCTACGAGCAGTACTTC. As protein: CASRTAYEQYF.

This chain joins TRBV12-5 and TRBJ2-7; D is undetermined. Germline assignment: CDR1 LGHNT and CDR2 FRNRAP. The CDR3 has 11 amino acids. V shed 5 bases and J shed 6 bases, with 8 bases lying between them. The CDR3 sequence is CASGPCLEQYF. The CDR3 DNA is TGTGCTAGTGGTCCCTGCCTCGAGCAGTACTTC.

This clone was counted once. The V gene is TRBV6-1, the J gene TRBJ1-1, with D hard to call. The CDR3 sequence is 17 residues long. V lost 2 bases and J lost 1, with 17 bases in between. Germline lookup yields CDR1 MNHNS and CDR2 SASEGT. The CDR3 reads CASSEKVRLSGNTEAFF. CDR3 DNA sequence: TGTGCCAGCAGTGAAAAGGTCCGACTGAGTGGGAACACTGAAGCTTTCTTT.

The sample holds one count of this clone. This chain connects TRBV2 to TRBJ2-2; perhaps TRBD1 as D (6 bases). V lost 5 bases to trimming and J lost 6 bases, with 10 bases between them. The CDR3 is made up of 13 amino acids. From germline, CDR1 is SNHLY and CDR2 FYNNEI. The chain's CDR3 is CASSRTVAGELFF. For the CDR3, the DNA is TGTGCCAGCAGTCGGACAGTCGCCGGGGAGCTGTTTTTT.

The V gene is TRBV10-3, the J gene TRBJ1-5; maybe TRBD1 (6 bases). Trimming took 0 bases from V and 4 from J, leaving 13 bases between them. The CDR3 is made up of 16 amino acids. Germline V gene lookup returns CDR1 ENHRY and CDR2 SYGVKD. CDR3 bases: TGTGCCATCAGTGAGTCGAAGGGGGGAACGAATCAGCCCCAGCATTTT. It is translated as CAISESKGGTNQPQHF.

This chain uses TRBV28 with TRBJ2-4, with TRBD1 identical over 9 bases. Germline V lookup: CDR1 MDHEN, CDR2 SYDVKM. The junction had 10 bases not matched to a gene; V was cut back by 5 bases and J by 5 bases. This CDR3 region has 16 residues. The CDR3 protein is CASSQFGQGRQNIQYF. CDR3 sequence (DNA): TGTGCCAGCAGTCAATTCGGACAGGGGCGACAAAACATTCAGTACTTC.

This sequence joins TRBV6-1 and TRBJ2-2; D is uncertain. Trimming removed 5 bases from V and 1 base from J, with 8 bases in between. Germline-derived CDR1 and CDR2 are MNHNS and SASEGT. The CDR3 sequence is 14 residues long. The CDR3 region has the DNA TGTGCCAGCAGTTTTTCCTGGAACACCGGGGAGCTGTTTTTT. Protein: CASSFSWNTGELFF.